Shown below are 10 T cell receptor beta chains from a single sample sequenced in a study of blood T cells in healthy people across ages. Primed by a sample-barcoded 5' primer and a J-beta primer mix, a second PCR proceeded for 7 to 11 cycles. MiXCR, applied by TCRdb to the 5' RACE reads, yields one record per CDR3 protein. The table shows about 720,000 distinct CDR3 sequences, with 22% occurring only once. Sequenced material: blood. The receptors stem from a man aged 65 to 79 in good health.

With regard to this clonotype: The junction and the germline gene differ at one end; a read error may be behind it. The chain employs TRBV20-1 and TRBJ1-1, with unresolved D. CDR3 length: 11 residues. Germline V CDR1 and CDR2: DFQATT, SNEGSKA (reference sequence). CDR3 region: CSARARTEAFF. CDR3 in DNA: TGCAGTGCGAGAGCCCGCACTGAAGCTTTCTTT.

This clonotype occurred a few times. V and J are TRBV27 and TRBJ2-5; 9 positions agree with TRBD2. Gene TRBJ2-1 matches the end of the DNA better, so the J call may be wrong. CDR3 length: 19 amino acids. Germline lookup yields CDR1 MNHEY and CDR2 SMNVEV (reference sequence). CDR3 in amino acids: CASSLTSSAGGLFSVVQFF. CDR3 DNA: TGTGCCAGCAGTCTAACTTCCTCAGCGGGAGGCCTCTTCTCCGTAGTCCAGTTCTTC.

This clonotype appeared a few times. The CDR3 here is CASRRRQTEKLFF. DNA for the CDR3: TGTGCCAGCAGACGGAGGCAGACTGAAAAACTGTTTTTT. V gene TRBV14 combines with J gene TRBJ1-4; no clear D gene. This CDR3 spans 13 amino acids. V was shortened by 6 bases and J by 7 bases, with 12 bases between the two germline ends. Germline V lookup: CDR1 SGHDN, CDR2 FVKESK.

This clonotype was counted between two and nine times. This rearrangement joins TRBV7-9 to TRBJ1-1, with D maybe TRBD1 (6 bases). The V gene's germline CDR1 is SEHNR and CDR2 FQNEAQ (reference sequence). The CDR3 extends over 15 amino acids. The V end was cut by 5 bases, the J end by 4 bases, with 17 bases between. As DNA, the CDR3 is TGTGCCAGCAGCCAAGTTGGGGGGGCGGTCACTGAAGCTTTCTTT. Protein sequence: CASSQVGGAVTEAFF.

The rearrangement joins TRBV27 to TRBJ1-2, with 7 bases aligning to TRBD1. The CDR3 runs to 14 residues. Unmatched junction bases numbered 12, after V lost 9 bases and J lost 5 bases. Germline V gives CDR1 MNHEY, CDR2 SMNVEV (reference sequence). CDR3 residues: CASRLRTGGYGYTF. The CDR3 coding sequence is TGTGCCAGTCGACTCCGGACAGGCGGTTATGGCTACACCTTC.

This sequence joins TRBV5-1 and TRBJ2-7, with 8 positions matching TRBD2. The germline CDR1 and CDR2 sequences are SGHRS and YFSETQ. The V segment lost 1 base and the J segment 5 bases; nucleotides outside the gene matches: 8. This CDR3 is 15 amino acids long. The CDR3 is CASSLSRGGIHEQYF. CDR3 DNA sequence: TGCGCCAGCAGCTTGAGTCGGGGGGGGATTCACGAGCAGTACTTC.

This chain uses TRBV5-1 with TRBJ2-3; no clear D. Germline CDR1 reads SGHRS; CDR2 reads YFSETQ. This CDR3 spans 14 amino acids. V was pared by 4 bases and J by 2 bases, with 11 bases between. CDR3 sequence reads: CASSRISITDTQYF. The DNA of the CDR3 is TGCGCCAGCAGCCGAATCTCAATCACAGATACGCAGTATTTT.

This clonotype appeared a few times. The chain carries TRBV12-3 or TRBV12-4 and TRBJ1-1; D perhaps matches TRBD1 (5 bases). The V and J ends lost 5 bases and 1 base respectively, with 11 bases between them. The CDR3 spans 14 residues. CDR3 sequence (DNA): TGTGCCAGCAGTACGGGACCAGCGAACACTGAAGCTTTCTTT. Encoded protein: CASSTGPANTEAFF.

Only a few counts were recorded for this clonotype. J is TRBJ1-3 and V is TRBV6-6; D is possibly TRBD1 (6 bases). The CDR3 spans 16 residues. Germline CDR1 and CDR2: MNHNY and SVGAGI (reference sequence). V dropped 2 bases and J dropped 0 bases, with 11 bases sitting between them. The chain's CDR3 is CASSYPRGSSGNTIYF. CDR3 coding DNA: TGTGCCAGCAGTTACCCGAGGGGGAGCTCTGGAAACACCATATATTTT.

The V and J genes are TRBV6-6 and TRBJ1-1, with D possibly matching TRBD1 (6 bases). Germline CDR1 is MNHNY and CDR2 is SVGAGI (reference sequence). The CDR3 length is 16 residues. The ends were cut back, 0 bases at V and 7 bases at J, with 18 bases in the middle. The CDR3 loop is CASSYSKGLTDSEAFF. CDR3 bases: TGTGCCAGCAGTTACTCGAAGGGTCTGACGGACAGTGAAGCTTTCTTT.